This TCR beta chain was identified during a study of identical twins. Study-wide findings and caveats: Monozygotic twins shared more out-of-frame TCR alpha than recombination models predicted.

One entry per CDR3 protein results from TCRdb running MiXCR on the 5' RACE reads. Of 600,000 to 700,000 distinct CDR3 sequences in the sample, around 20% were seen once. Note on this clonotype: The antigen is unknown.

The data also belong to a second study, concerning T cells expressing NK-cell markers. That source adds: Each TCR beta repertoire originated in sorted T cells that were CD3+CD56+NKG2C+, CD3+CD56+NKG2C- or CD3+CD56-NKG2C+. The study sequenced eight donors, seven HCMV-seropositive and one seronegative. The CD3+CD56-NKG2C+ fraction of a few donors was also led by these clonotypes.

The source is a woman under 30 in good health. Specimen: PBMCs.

CDR3 residues: CSASQGGETQYF. The CDR3 DNA reads as TGCAGTGCTAGCCAGGGTGGCGAGACCCAGTACTTC. This chain connects TRBV20-1 to TRBJ2-5, with D possibly being TRBD1 (5 bases). CDR3 length: 12 amino acids. V was cut by 3 bases and J by 5 bases, with 10 bases left in between. Germline CDR1 and CDR2: DFQATT and SNEGSKA (reference sequence).